A single TCR beta chain is shown here with its context. Its cognate antigen is unknown. Produced via immunoSEQ multiplex PCR; TCRdb's table is partial and in-frame only. Found here are around 150,000 clones, around nine tenths of them singletons; the top ten hold about 3.3%. The data stem from a study of T cell responses to AZD1222 COVID-19 vaccine. Findings and caveats of the study: No day 14 peak samples; only post-peak repertoires were characterized. Clonal diversity may have been underestimated in mostly white British donors. Dominant CD4 TCR responses targeted spike regions 160-218 and 743-854.

Germline loops: CDR1 KGHSH, CDR2 LQKENI. This CDR3 has 16 amino acids. J lost 1 base, V lost 3 bases, and 7 bases had no gene match. Second-dose schedules of about 4 or about 12 weeks were combined. This chain connects TRBV18 to TRBJ1-1; 8 positions match TRBD1. This specimen was peripheral blood, taken 28 days after the second AZD1222 dose. The sequence came from an adult who received the AZD1222 COVID-19 vaccine. The CDR3 DNA reads TGTGCCAGCTCACCCGGACAGGGAAGGGGGAACACTGAAGCTTTCTTT. Translating it yields CASSPGQGRGNTEAFF.